These 30 T cell receptor beta chains were all obtained from the same sample, sequenced in a study of a mutant IDH1 vaccine in newly diagnosed glioma (dated by TCRdb to the early 2020s). The library relied on the immunoSEQ multiplex PCR assay. TCRdb took this table from immuneACCESS and kept in-frame rearrangements with V and J called. Such tables lack part of the clones; where checked against another copy, unresolved V genes explain under half of the gap, and the rest is unexplained. The sample contains nearly 50,000 clones, approximately 90% of them found a single time. The ten biggest clones cover over 2% of the sample. Per the publication, the time point label means: baseline, week 1 (first vaccination visit). Explained via the paper, the treatment or condition label denotes: pre-vaccination baseline after standard-of-care therapy. Sequencing used PBMCs, obtained from a glioma patient treated with radiotherapy, temozolomide or both. The receptors stem from a man in his forties or fifties with glioma.

The gene calls are TRBV7-2 and TRBJ2-3; either TRBD1 or TRBD2 may supply D (5 bases each). Between the trimmed V and J ends, which lost 1 base and 6 bases, there was a span of 14 bases. The length of the CDR3 is 15 residues. Germline CDR1 and CDR2: SGHTA and FQGNSA. DNA for the CDR3: TGTGCCAGCAGCTTAGAAGGACACGGGACGGATACGCAGTATTTT. This sequence encodes CASSLEGHGTDTQYF.

J is TRBJ2-7 and V is TRBV4-2; 7 nucleotides align to TRBD2. From germline, CDR1 is LGHNA and CDR2 YNFKEQ. J lost 3 bases, V lost 4 bases, and 9 bases had no gene match. The CDR3 runs to 15 residues. The CDR3 is CASSPEKTSDYEQYF. The CDR3, as DNA: TGTGCCAGCAGCCCAGAAAAAACTAGCGACTACGAGCAGTACTTC.

This chain connects TRBV7-2 to TRBJ2-6; D not resolved. The V and J ends lost 3 bases and 0 bases respectively, with 6 bases between them. The CDR3 totals 15 residues. Looked up from germline, CDR1 is SGHTA and CDR2 is FQGNSA. CDR3 in amino acids: CASSFISSGANVLTF. The CDR3 DNA sequence: TGTGCCAGCAGCTTTATTAGCTCTGGGGCCAACGTCCTGACTTTC. Supplemented by reference TRBV7-2 and TRBJ2-6, the full variable domain reads GAGVSQSPSNKVTEKGKDVELRCDPISGHTALYWYRQSLGQGLEFLIYFQGNSAPDKSGLPSDRFSAERTGGSVSTLTIQRTQQEDSAVYLCASSFISSGANVLTFGAGSRLTVL.

The rearrangement joins TRBV14 to TRBJ2-1; D not resolved. Germline CDR1 and CDR2: SGHDN and FVKESK. V was clipped by 1 base and J by 8 bases, with 12 bases between them. CDR3 size: 14 residues. CDR3 in DNA: TGTGCCAGCAGCCAAGGACTCTACCTAGATGAGCAGTTCTTC. This codes for CASSQGLYLDEQFF.

DNA of the CDR3: TGCGCCAGCAGCTTGGGGGGGACAGGGCCCTCTGGAAACACCATATATTTT. Amino acid sequence: CASSLGGTGPSGNTIYF. The V call is TRBV5-1, the J call TRBJ1-3; 9 nucleotides agree with TRBD1. The CDR3 spans 17 residues. Germline V gene lookup returns CDR1 SGHRS and CDR2 YFSETQ. Trimming removed 0 bases from V and 0 bases from J; junction bases left unmatched: 4.

The chain uses TRBV7-2 and TRBJ1-2; TRBD1 agrees at 12 bases. V was clipped by 5 bases and J by 8 bases; unmatched bases: 9. The length of the CDR3 is 15 residues. CDR1 and CDR2 (germline): SGHTA, FQGNSA. For the CDR3, the DNA is TGTGCCAGCAGCCGGGGAGGGACAGGGGGCCAGGGCTACACCTTC. Translation gives CASSRGGTGGQGYTF. Filled out from reference TRBV7-2 and TRBJ1-2, the complete variable domain reads GAGVSQSPSNKVTEKGKDVELRCDPISGHTALYWYRQSLGQGLEFLIYFQGNSAPDKSGLPSDRFSAERTGGSVSTLTIQRTQQEDSAVYLCASSRGGTGGQGYTFGSGTRLTVV.

V usage is TRBV6-5 and J usage is TRBJ2-1, with 13 bases lining up with TRBD2. Losses at the gene ends were 4 bases for V and 8 bases for J; bases not matched to a gene: 8. The germline V gene encodes CDR1 MNHEY and CDR2 SVGAGI. The CDR3 contains 16 residues. The chain's CDR3 is CASSSRLAGGLDEQFF. The CDR3 coding sequence is TGTGCCAGCAGTTCCCGACTAGCGGGAGGTTTGGATGAGCAGTTCTTC.

This sequence joins TRBV10-3 and TRBJ2-2, with TRBD2 as a possible D gene (6 bases). The CDR3 loop spans 14 amino acids. V was pared by 11 bases and J by 0 bases, with 13 bases between. Looked up from germline, CDR1 is ENHRY and CDR2 is SYGVKD. CDR3 amino acids: CASMSGPNTGELFF. The CDR3 bases are TGTGCCTCGATGAGCGGGCCGAACACCGGGGAGCTGTTTTTT.

The genes are TRBV5-4 and TRBJ2-5, with a possible D match to TRBD1 (6 bases). The germline V gene encodes CDR1 SGHNT and CDR2 YYREEE (reference sequence). The CDR3 sequence is 14 residues long. Trimming left V 2 bases short and J 5 bases short, with 13 bases between. CDR3 protein: CASSLSGTSETQYF. CDR3 nucleotides: TGTGCCAGCAGCTTATCCGGGACAAGCGAGACCCAGTACTTC. Full variable domain (missing parts from reference TRBV5-4 and TRBJ2-5): ETGVTQSPTHLIKTRGQQVTLRCSSQSGHNTVSWYQQALGQGPQFIFQYYREEENGRGNFPPRFSGLQFPNYSSELNVNALELDDSALYLCASSLSGTSETQYFGPGTRLLVL.

This clone was recorded a few times. The V gene is TRBV7-6, the J gene TRBJ2-7, with D tentatively TRBD1 (6 bases). Germline CDR1 and CDR2: SGHVS and FNYEAQ. The CDR3 has 14 amino acids. Trimming stripped 5 bases from V and 3 bases from J, with 14 bases between. The CDR3 region has the DNA TGTGCCAGCAGCGCGACGGGACAAAGCTACGAGCAGTACTTC. Translating gives CASSATGQSYEQYF. The complete variable domain, with remaining parts taken from reference TRBV7-6 and TRBJ2-7, reads GAGVSQSPRYKVTKRGQDVALRCDPISGHVSLYWYRQALGQGPEFLTYFNYEAQQDKSGLPNDRFSAERPEGSISTLTIQRTEQRDSAMYRCASSATGQSYEQYFGPGTRLTVT.

This clone was seen only a few times. This chain joins TRBV5-1 and TRBJ2-3; 7 nucleotides match TRBD2. J gave up 1 base and V 4 bases, and 6 bases lay outside the gene matches. Germline loops: CDR1 SGHRS, CDR2 YFSETQ. This CDR3 region has 15 residues. CDR3 loop: CASSPLTSGTDTQYF. CDR3 nucleotides: TGCGCCAGCAGCCCCCTAACTAGCGGCACAGATACGCAGTATTTT.

This chain joins TRBV7-2 and TRBJ2-7; 8 bases agree with TRBD2. The CDR3 covers 15 residues. In germline, CDR1 is SGHTA, CDR2 FQGNSA. J was trimmed by 5 bases and V by 1 base; bases with no gene match: 7. For the CDR3, the DNA is TGTGCCAGCAGCTTAGATTTTAGCGGGATGAACGAGCAGTACTTC. This gives the protein CASSLDFSGMNEQYF.

The V call is TRBV7-2, the J call TRBJ2-7; D ambiguous. The CDR3 runs to 13 residues. V was clipped by 1 base and J by 4 bases, with 8 bases between them. The germline gives CDR1 SGHTA, CDR2 FQGNSA. The CDR3 loop reads CASSLDPGYEQYF. The CDR3 DNA reads as TGTGCCAGCAGCTTAGACCCCGGGTACGAGCAGTACTTC.

V is TRBV19 and J is TRBJ1-1; a weak D match, TRBD1 (5 bases). Germline lookup yields CDR1 LNHDA and CDR2 SQIVND (reference sequence). The CDR3 has 17 residues. Trimming took 3 bases from V and 1 from J, leaving 18 bases between them. CDR3 sequence reads: CASSIFLGPEKNTEAFF. CDR3 in DNA: TGTGCCAGTAGTATCTTTTTGGGGCCGGAGAAGAACACTGAAGCTTTCTTT.

The rearrangement joins TRBV6-5 to TRBJ2-3; D possibly corresponds to TRBD2 (6 bases). The CDR3 length is 15 residues. V was shortened by 0 bases and J by 3 bases, with 10 bases between the two germline ends. The germline V gene has CDR1 MNHEY and CDR2 SVGAGI. CDR3 bases: TGTGCCAGCAGTTACTCTACTAGCCCGACAGATACGCAGTATTTT. Its protein product is CASSYSTSPTDTQYF.

The chain combines TRBV2 with TRBJ2-3; no reliable D call. The CDR3 totals 12 residues. Germline V gene lookup returns CDR1 SNHLY and CDR2 FYNNEI. V was shortened by 4 bases and J by 2 bases, with 4 bases between the two germline ends. The DNA for the CDR3 is TGTGCCAGCAGTGCCAACACAGATACGCAGTATTTT. It codes for CASSANTDTQYF.

The V and J genes are TRBV15 and TRBJ2-7; D gene ambiguous. CDR1 is LNHNV, CDR2 YYDKDF, per germline (reference sequence). V lost 3 bases, J lost 8 bases, and 14 bases lay in between. The CDR3 has 13 amino acids. The CDR3 sequence: CATSRSRPEKQYF. Written as DNA, the CDR3 is TGTGCCACCAGCAGGTCTCGGCCAGAGAAGCAGTACTTC.

The gene calls are TRBV29-1 and TRBJ2-7, with 14 nucleotides matching TRBD2. J was trimmed by 2 bases and V by 6 bases; bases with no gene match: 6. Per germline, CDR1 SQVTM and CDR2 ANQGSEA. This CDR3 has 15 residues. The CDR3 DNA reads TGCAGCGTGGGACTAGCGGGAGCCCCGCCCTACGAGCAGTACTTC. Translating gives CSVGLAGAPPYEQYF.

The genes are TRBV4-3 and TRBJ2-2; possible D gene TRBD1, 6 bases. Germline-derived CDR1 and CDR2 are LGHNA and YSLEER. Between the trimmed V and J ends, which lost 1 base and 4 bases, there was a span of 22 bases. The CDR3 is 19 residues long. The CDR3 sequence is CASSQVSLKQGRVTGELFF. The CDR3, as DNA: TGCGCCAGCAGCCAAGTCTCCCTAAAACAGGGTCGGGTCACCGGGGAGCTGTTTTTT.

This chain connects TRBV19 to TRBJ1-2; D not certain. This CDR3 contains 16 residues. Germline V gene data show CDR1 as LNHDA and CDR2 as SQIVND (reference sequence). Trimming took 4 bases from V and 1 from J, leaving 16 bases between them. The DNA of the CDR3 is TGTGCCAGTAGTACCCAAGGCGGACGGAGTAACTATGGCTACACCTTC. Translating gives CASSTQGGRSNYGYTF.

The V call is TRBV6-4, the J call TRBJ2-2; 7 bases align to TRBD1. This CDR3 comprises 15 residues. V shed 4 bases, J shed 1 base, and the junction held 3 bases outside the gene matches. Germline assignment: CDR1 MRHNA and CDR2 SNTAGT. In DNA, the CDR3 is TGTGCCAGCAGTGTGGCAGGGGGGAACACCGGGGAGCTGTTTTTT. Protein product: CASSVAGGNTGELFF.

The V call is TRBV4-1, the J call TRBJ2-1; 12 positions match TRBD2. J gave up 15 bases and V 1 base, and 4 bases lay outside the gene matches. CDR3 length: 13 amino acids. The germline gives CDR1 MGHRA, CDR2 YSYEKL. The CDR3 DNA sequence: TGCGCCAGCAGCCAAGGACTAGCGGGAGTAGGGTTCTTC. Protein: CASSQGLAGVGFF.

The DNA for the CDR3 is TGCAGCGGGCGGGCAGGAGTCACCGGGGAGCTGTTTTTT. It codes for CSGRAGVTGELFF. This sequence joins TRBV29-1 and TRBJ2-2, with TRBD2 as a possible D gene (5 bases). Trimming stripped 7 bases from V and 4 bases from J, with 13 bases between. Germline-derived CDR1 and CDR2 are SQVTM and ANQGSEA. CDR3 length equals 13 residues.

This clone was detected only a few times. This chain connects TRBV7-8 to TRBJ2-7, with 7 bases fitting TRBD1. The CDR3 has 16 amino acids. Germline V gene lookup returns CDR1 SGHVS and CDR2 FQNEAQ. With V trimmed by 1 base and J by 3 bases, 9 bases remained unmatched. CDR3 sequence reads: CASSLVRDSQSYEQYF. The CDR3 DNA reads as TGTGCCAGCAGCTTAGTCCGGGACAGCCAGAGCTACGAGCAGTACTTC.

This chain links TRBV5-6 with TRBJ2-5; the match to TRBD2 covers 8 bases. V was pared by 4 bases and J by 7 bases, with 18 bases of the junction left unmatched. In germline, CDR1 is SGHDT, CDR2 YYEEEE. The CDR3 contains 17 residues. The CDR3 DNA reads as TGTGCCAGCAGCCTCTGGGAGGGGACTAGAACTGGTGCGACCCAGTACTTC. This sequence encodes CASSLWEGTRTGATQYF.

The rearrangement uses TRBV7-2 and TRBJ1-4, with 7 bases identical to TRBD1. CDR3 length: 14 amino acids. CDR1 is SGHTA and CDR2 is FQGNSA in the germline V gene. The V and J ends lost 5 bases and 8 bases, in that order; junction bases with no gene match: 8. The DNA of the CDR3 is TGTGCCAGCAGCCAACAGGGGCAAGGAGAAAAACTGTTTTTT. As protein: CASSQQGQGEKLFF.

This chain uses TRBV7-2 with TRBJ1-1; 10 nucleotides match TRBD1. The CDR3 is 15 residues long. Germline CDR1 reads SGHTA; CDR2 reads FQGNSA. The J segment lost 2 bases and the V segment lost 7 bases, leaving 7 bases of the junction unmatched. The CDR3 DNA follows: TGTGCCAGCACCTTCGACAGGGGGCTTAACACTGAAGCTTTCTTT. Translating gives CASTFDRGLNTEAFF.

The sample holds a few counts of this clone. The CDR3 sequence is CASSRAGDNYGYTF. The CDR3 DNA sequence: TGTGCCAGCAGCCGGGCGGGAGACAACTATGGCTACACCTTC. This chain uses TRBV9 with TRBJ1-2, with no clear D. The ends were cut back, 4 bases at V and 2 bases at J, with 12 bases in the middle. CDR3 length: 14 amino acids. Germline V lookup: CDR1 SGDLS, CDR2 YYNGEE.

This clone showed up just once. The genes are TRBV19 and TRBJ2-5; D is unclear. V lost 3 bases to trimming and J lost 3 bases, with 8 bases between them. Germline V gene data show CDR1 as LNHDA and CDR2 as SQIVND (reference sequence). The CDR3 runs 13 residues. CDR3 sequence: CASSISTKETQYF. The CDR3 DNA follows: TGTGCCAGTAGTATCTCGACGAAAGAGACCCAGTACTTC. The full variable domain, rest sourced from reference TRBV19 and TRBJ2-5, is DGGITQSPKYLFRKEGQNVTLSCEQNLNHDAMYWYRQDPGQGLRLIYYSQIVNDFQKGDIAEGYSVSREKKESFPLTVTSAQKNPTAFYLCASSISTKETQYFGPGTRLLVL.

The V and J genes are TRBV5-4 and TRBJ2-5; D not resolved. CDR3 size: 14 residues. Germline CDR1 and CDR2: SGHNT and YYREEE (reference sequence). The V gene lost 1 base and the J gene lost 1 base, with 8 bases spanning the gap. The CDR3 DNA sequence: TGTGCCAGCAGCTTGCGGCTCGCCCAAGAGACCCAGTACTTC. Translated: CASSLRLAQETQYF.